This TCR beta chain was captured by sequencing in a study of neurological immune-mediated disorders. In each sequencing run, over 160 million TCR-beta sequences were generated from 15-18 subjects. One entry per CDR3 protein results from TCRdb running MiXCR on the 5' RACE reads. This sample has about 79,000 distinct CDR3 sequences, with 11% to 15% found just once. This clonotype was seen at least ten times. The V end was cut by 4 bases, the J end by 2 bases, with 15 bases between. The CDR3 sequence is 15 residues long. CDR1 and CDR2 (germline): SGHRS, YFSETQ. The clonotype comes from a woman between 45 and 65 years old in good health. The gene calls are TRBV5-1 and TRBJ1-1, with D maybe TRBD1 (6 bases). The source material was PBMCs. CDR3 coding DNA: TGCGCCAGCAGCGGAAACCAGGGGAAAAACACTGAAGCTTTCTTT. It encodes CASSGNQGKNTEAFF.